The entry below describes one TCR beta chain. The DNA ends 3 residues before the CDR3 does, and the rest of the CDR3 is filled in from the germline J gene. The data derive from a study of T cells in women clearing cervical HPV infection. Looking at the study overall: Case blood was drawn a median around 150 days after lesion detection.

TCRdb keeps only in-frame clones here, not all; method: immunoSEQ multiplex PCR. The sample table includes tens of thousands of clones. CDR3 length: 13 residues. Trimming pared 4 bases from V and 2 bases from J, leaving 8 bases between. Germline V gene lookup returns CDR1 LNHDA and CDR2 SQIVND (reference sequence). Material for sequencing was blood buffy coat. The origin of this receptor is a woman between 18 and 70 years old with a cervical HPV16 infection that either progressed to CIN3+ or cleared (not recorded which). The genes are TRBV19 and TRBJ2-5, with D unclear. The part of the CDR3 DNA that was read is TGTGCCAGTAGTAGCCAGGTACAAGAGACC. Translation gives CASSSQVQET. In full, the CDR3 is CASSSQVQETQYF.